This T cell receptor beta chain emerged from a study of T-cell memory formation after mild COVID-19. The CDR3 length is 10 residues. Each CDR3 protein is one row after TCRdb ran MiXCR on the 5' RACE reads. Seen here are 450,000 to 650,000 distinct CDR3 sequences, approximately 19% observed once, and the top ten hold 12%. The sample taken for sequencing was PBMCs or a T cell subset sorted from them (not recorded which). The origin of this receptor is an adult woman who had mild COVID-19 (a few samples of this study predate the infection). Cell type and time point are not known. This chain uses TRBV21-1 with TRBJ2-7. TRBV21-1 is described as a pseudogene. CDR3 region: CASSKREQYF. CDR3 nucleotide sequence: TGTGCCAGCAGCAAGCGGGAGCAGTACTTC.